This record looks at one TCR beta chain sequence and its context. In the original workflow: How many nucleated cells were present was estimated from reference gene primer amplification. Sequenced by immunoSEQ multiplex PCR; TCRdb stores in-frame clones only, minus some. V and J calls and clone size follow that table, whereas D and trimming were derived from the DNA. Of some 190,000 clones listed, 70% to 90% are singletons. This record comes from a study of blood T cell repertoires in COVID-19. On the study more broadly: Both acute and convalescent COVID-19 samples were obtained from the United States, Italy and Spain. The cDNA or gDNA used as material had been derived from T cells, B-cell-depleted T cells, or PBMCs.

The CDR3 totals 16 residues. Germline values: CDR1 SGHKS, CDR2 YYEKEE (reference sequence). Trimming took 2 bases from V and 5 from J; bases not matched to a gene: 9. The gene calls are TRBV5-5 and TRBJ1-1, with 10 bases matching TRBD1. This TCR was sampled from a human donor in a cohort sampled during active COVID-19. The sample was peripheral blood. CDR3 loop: CASSFGQRQGATEAFF. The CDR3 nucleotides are TGTGCCAGCAGCTTCGGTCAGAGACAGGGGGCAACTGAAGCTTTCTTT.